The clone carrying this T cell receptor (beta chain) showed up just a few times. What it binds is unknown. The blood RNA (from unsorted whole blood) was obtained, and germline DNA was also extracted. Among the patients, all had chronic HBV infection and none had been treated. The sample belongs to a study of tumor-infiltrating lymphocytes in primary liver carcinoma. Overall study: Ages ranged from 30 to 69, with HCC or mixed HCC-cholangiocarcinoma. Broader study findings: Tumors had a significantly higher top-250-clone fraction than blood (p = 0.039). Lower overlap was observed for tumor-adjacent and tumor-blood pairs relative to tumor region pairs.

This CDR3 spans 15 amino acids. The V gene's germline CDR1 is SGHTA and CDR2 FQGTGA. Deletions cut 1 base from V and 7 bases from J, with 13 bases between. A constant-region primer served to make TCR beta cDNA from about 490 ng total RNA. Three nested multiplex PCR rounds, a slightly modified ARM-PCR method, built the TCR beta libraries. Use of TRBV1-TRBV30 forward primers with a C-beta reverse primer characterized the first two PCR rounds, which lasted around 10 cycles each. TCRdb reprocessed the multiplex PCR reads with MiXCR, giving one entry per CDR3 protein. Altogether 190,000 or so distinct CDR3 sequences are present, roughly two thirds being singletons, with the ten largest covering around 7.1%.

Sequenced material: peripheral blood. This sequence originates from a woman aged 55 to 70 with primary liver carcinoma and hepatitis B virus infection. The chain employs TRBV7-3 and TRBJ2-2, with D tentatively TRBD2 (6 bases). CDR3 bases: TGTGCCAGCAGCTTAAATGGAGGGTACAGCGGGGAGCTGTTTTTT. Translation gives CASSLNGGYSGELFF. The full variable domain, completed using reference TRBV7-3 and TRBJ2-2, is GAGVSQTPSNKVTEKGKYVELRCDPISGHTALYWYRQSLGQGPEFLIYFQGTGAADDSGLPNDRFFAVRPEGSVSTLKIQRTERGDSAVYLCASSLNGGYSGELFFGEGSRLTVL.